Many counts were recorded for the clone carrying this T cell receptor (beta chain). Its antigen is undetermined. Libraries of TCR beta came from iRepertoire HTBI primers plus Arm-PCR of CDR3 regions. In TCRdb, the multiplex PCR reads were re-called with MiXCR into one record per CDR3 protein. Among about 470,000 distinct CDR3 sequences listed, under 15% were seen once. The entry originates in a study of regulatory T cells in long-lasting Graves disease. Points from the study as a whole: Among samples with persistent disease, TRBV28, TRBJ1-2 and TRBJ2-5 were favored.

As for time point: newly diagnosed GD, antithyroid drugs for less than 3 months. Isolated PBMC RNA provided the starting material for the TCR library. With 10 bases removed from V and 0 bases from J, the gap between germline ends came to 12 bases. The CDR3 spans 13 residues. The same sample was also studied in work on T cells in Graves' hyperthyroidism and ophthalmopathy. That source notes: The HTBI primer set served for first-round RT-PCR of the TCR CDR3. Blood also carried most thyroid clonotypes expanded above 0.001.

This sequence was found in a woman aged 25 to 45 with Graves disease. The sample was peripheral blood mononuclear cells (PBMCs), taken at new diagnosis, from a patient treated with antithyroid drugs. J is TRBJ1-1 and V is TRBV12-3 or TRBV12-4, with a possible D match to TRBD1 (5 bases). As DNA, the CDR3 is TGTGCCACCTCGGACATGATGAACACTGAAGCTTTCTTT. The encoded protein is CATSDMMNTEAFF.